This T cell receptor beta chain is from a study of blood T cell repertoires in COVID-19. The V gene's germline CDR1 is MDHEN and CDR2 SYDVKM. Trimming took 1 base from V and 7 from J; bases not matched to a gene: 5. The CDR3 contains 15 residues. Using immunoSEQ multiplex PCR, the repertoire was profiled, and TCRdb retains in-frame clones only, with some absent. The sample lists approximately 99,000 clones; roughly 89% were seen once. This receptor was obtained from a man in his 70s with active or convalescent COVID-19. The J gene is TRBJ2-7, the V gene TRBV28; 12 bases line up with TRBD2. The sequenced sample was peripheral blood. DNA of the CDR3: TGTGCCAGCAGTTTATCTAGCGGGGGGGCAGGAGAGCAGTACTTC. Its translation: CASSLSSGGAGEQYF.